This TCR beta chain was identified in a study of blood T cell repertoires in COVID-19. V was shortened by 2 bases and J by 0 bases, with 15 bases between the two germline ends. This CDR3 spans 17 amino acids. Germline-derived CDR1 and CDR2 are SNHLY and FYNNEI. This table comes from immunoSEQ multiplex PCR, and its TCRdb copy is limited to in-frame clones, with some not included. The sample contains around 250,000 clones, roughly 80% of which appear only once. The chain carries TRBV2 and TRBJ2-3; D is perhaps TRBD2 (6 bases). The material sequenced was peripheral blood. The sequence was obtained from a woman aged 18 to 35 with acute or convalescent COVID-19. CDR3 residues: CASSESRRDPSTDTQYF. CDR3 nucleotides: TGTGCCAGCAGTGAATCTAGGCGGGACCCTAGCACAGATACGCAGTATTTT.